The 32 T cell receptor beta chains given below trace back to one sample, sequenced in a study of blood T cell repertoires in COVID-19. Sequenced by immunoSEQ multiplex PCR; TCRdb stores in-frame clones only, minus some. Here the sample spans 160,000 or so clones, around 81% being singletons. Sequencing was carried out using PBMCs or T cells enriched from blood (not recorded which). Receptor source: a middle-aged man who had recovered from COVID-19.

The chain employs TRBV19 and TRBJ2-1; 7 bases are shared with TRBD2. The CDR3 has 15 residues. Germline-derived CDR1 and CDR2 are LNHDA and SQIVND (reference sequence). V dropped 6 bases and J dropped 3; count of bases not matched to a gene: 8. CDR3 nucleotides: TGTGCCAGTAGCCCTTCGCCGGGGGGCTACAATGAGCAGTTCTTC. Translation gives CASSPSPGGYNEQFF.

The gene calls are TRBV5-6 and TRBJ1-5; D is undetermined. This CDR3 has 15 residues. CDR1 and CDR2 from the germline V gene are SGHDT and YYEEEE. V lost 0 bases and J lost 1, with 8 bases in between. The CDR3 loop reads CASSLGGRSNQPQHF. The CDR3 coding sequence is TGTGCCAGCAGCTTGGGAGGGAGGAGCAATCAGCCCCAGCATTTT.

The CDR3 DNA reads TGTGCCAGTAGTCTTCAGGGGAACTATGGCTACACCTTC. Translated, it gives CASSLQGNYGYTF. This rearrangement joins TRBV19 to TRBJ1-2; the D gene is possibly TRBD1 (6 bases). The CDR3 contains 13 residues. Per the germline V gene, CDR1 is LNHDA and CDR2 is SQIVND (reference sequence). Trimming took 5 bases from V and 2 from J, leaving 9 bases between them. Variable domain in full (rest from reference TRBV19 and TRBJ1-2): DGGITQSPKYLFRKEGQNVTLSCEQNLNHDAMYWYRQDPGQGLRLIYYSQIVNDFQKGDIAEGYSVSREKKESFPLTVTSAQKNPTAFYLCASSLQGNYGYTFGSGTRLTVV.

The chain recombines TRBV5-8 with TRBJ1-4; TRBD1 agrees at 9 bases. The CDR3 runs 16 residues. Germline V gene data show CDR1 as SGHTS and CDR2 as YDEGEE. V trimming: 4 bases; J trimming: 8 bases; junction bases outside the gene matches: 12. CDR3 sequence: CASSPFGQGQGEKLFF. The CDR3, as DNA: TGTGCCAGCAGCCCGTTCGGACAGGGGCAAGGGGAAAAACTGTTTTTT.

This clone showed up just once. This chain joins TRBV7-9 and TRBJ2-2; TRBD1 agrees at 7 bases. The junction had 11 bases not matched to a gene; V was cut back by 5 bases and J by 2 bases. This CDR3 spans 17 amino acids. Germline CDR1 is SEHNR and CDR2 is FQNEAQ (reference sequence). CDR3 coding DNA: TGTGCCAGCAGCCCGCAGGCTAGGGGGCCCAACACCGGGGAGCTGTTTTTT. Translating gives CASSPQARGPNTGELFF. The complete variable domain, with remaining parts taken from reference TRBV7-9 and TRBJ2-2, reads DTGVSQNPRHKITKRGQNVTFRCDPISEHNRLYWYRQTLGQGPEFLTYFQNEAQLEKSRLLSDRFSAERPKGSFSTLEIQRTEQGDSAMYLCASSPQARGPNTGELFFGEGSRLTVL.

The rearrangement uses TRBV5-4 and TRBJ2-3; 7 bases agree with TRBD2. Trimming took 2 bases from V and 5 from J; bases not matched to a gene: 8. The CDR3 is 15 amino acids. Germline values: CDR1 SGHNT, CDR2 YYREEE (reference sequence). Here the CDR3 DNA reads TGTGCCAGCAGCTTACCCCTAGCGGTGGGAGATACGCAGTATTTT. Protein product: CASSLPLAVGDTQYF. The complete variable domain, with remaining parts taken from reference TRBV5-4 and TRBJ2-3, reads ETGVTQSPTHLIKTRGQQVTLRCSSQSGHNTVSWYQQALGQGPQFIFQYYREEENGRGNFPPRFSGLQFPNYSSELNVNALELDDSALYLCASSLPLAVGDTQYFGPGTRLTVL.

This clone came up once. The rearrangement links TRBV7-3 to TRBJ2-1, with 8 bases aligning to TRBD2. This CDR3 region has 17 residues. In germline, CDR1 is SGHTA, CDR2 FQGTGA. V lost 0 bases, J lost 4 bases, and 8 bases stayed unmatched. DNA for the CDR3: TGTGCCAGCAGCTTAACCTCGACCGGGGGGGAGTACAATGAGCAGTTCTTC. Translating gives CASSLTSTGGEYNEQFF.

This rearrangement joins TRBV30 to TRBJ2-5; D might be TRBD2 (6 bases). The CDR3 consists of 13 residues. CDR1 and CDR2 (germline): GTSNPN, SVGIG (reference sequence). V lost 3 bases and J lost 5, with 13 bases in between. The CDR3 here is CAWRTSPLETQYF. The CDR3 DNA sequence: TGTGCCTGGAGGACTAGTCCCCTGGAGACCCAGTACTTC.

The genes are TRBV14 and TRBJ2-7, with a weak D call TRBD1 (6 bases). The V and J ends lost 4 bases and 6 bases respectively, with 13 bases between them. There are 13 residues in the CDR3. Germline CDR1 is SGHDN and CDR2 is FVKESK. CDR3 loop: CASSPTRTAEQYV. In DNA form, the CDR3 reads TGTGCCAGCAGCCCAACCCGGACAGCCGAGCAGTACGTC.

This clone was observed a handful of times. The rearrangement links TRBV5-1 to TRBJ1-1; tentatively, D is TRBD1 (5 bases). Germline CDR1 reads SGHRS; CDR2 reads YFSETQ. This CDR3 spans 15 amino acids. V shed 6 bases and J shed 5 bases, with 20 bases lying between them. The CDR3 reads CASTLGLWGETEAFF. CDR3 in DNA: TGCGCCAGCACCCTGGGCCTGTGGGGGGAGACTGAAGCTTTCTTT.

Only one count was recorded for this clone. The J gene is TRBJ1-2, the V gene TRBV2; D gene uncertain. The CDR3 runs 14 residues. The germline V gene has CDR1 SNHLY and CDR2 FYNNEI. Trimming stripped 5 bases from V and 6 bases from J, with 16 bases between. CDR3 nucleotide sequence: TGTGCCAGCAGTATCCGCCGGGAGGAGGATGGCTACACCTTC. It codes for CASSIRREEDGYTF.

V usage is TRBV5-8 and J usage is TRBJ1-5, with a possible D match to TRBD1 (5 bases). This CDR3 is built from 16 residues. Germline CDR1 SGHTS, CDR2 YDEGEE. V gave up 5 bases and J gave up 0 bases, with 15 bases separating them. CDR3 DNA: TGTGCCAGCAGTTATCAGGGAGGACATAGCAATCAGCCCCAGCATTTT. It codes for CASSYQGGHSNQPQHF.

The chain joins TRBV14 to TRBJ2-5, with TRBD2 matching 15 bases. Germline V gene lookup returns CDR1 SGHDN and CDR2 FVKESK. The CDR3 is made up of 16 amino acids. The V segment lost 4 bases and the J segment 2 bases; nucleotides outside the gene matches: 2. CDR3 in DNA: TGTGCCAGCAGCCCGGGACTAGCGGGGGGACAAGAGACCCAGTACTTC. Its protein is CASSPGLAGGQETQYF.

Of note for this clone: At one end, the junction sequence differs from germline, possibly due to a read error. This sequence joins TRBV3-1 (or the pseudogene TRBV3-2) and TRBJ2-3; 9 bases align to TRBD2. The CDR3 covers 13 residues. Germline CDR1 is LGHDT and CDR2 is YNNKEL (reference sequence). CDR3: CASSQEGKAGGTF. The CDR3 bases are TGTGCCAGCAGCCAAGAAGGGAAGGCGGGGGGGACTTTT.

This chain uses TRBV5-1 with TRBJ1-4, with D possibly TRBD1 on 6 matching bases. The CDR3 has 16 residues. CDR1 is SGHRS and CDR2 is YFSETQ in the germline V gene. V was clipped by 3 bases and J by 3 bases, with 15 bases between them. The CDR3 loop is CASSSGTPPANEKLFF. DNA of the CDR3: TGCGCCAGCAGCTCCGGGACACCCCCAGCTAATGAAAAACTGTTTTTT.

The gene calls are TRBV4-1 and TRBJ1-2, with unresolved D. There are 17 residues in the CDR3. V lost 1 base to trimming and J lost 2 bases, with 17 bases between them. Germline lookup yields CDR1 MGHRA and CDR2 YSYEKL. CDR3 DNA sequence: TGCGCCAGCAGCCAAGGGGCTTTGGTAAGGTCAAACTATGGCTACACCTTC. Protein product: CASSQGALVRSNYGYTF.

The gene calls are TRBV30 and TRBJ1-5; D perhaps matches TRBD1 (5 bases). Trimming removed 7 bases from V and 0 bases from J, with 10 bases in between. The CDR3 has 13 residues. Germline loops: CDR1 GTSNPN, CDR2 SVGIG (reference sequence). CDR3 DNA: TGTGCCTTTACCCAGGGTAGCAATCAGCCCCAGCATTTT. Protein sequence: CAFTQGSNQPQHF.

The DNA for the CDR3 is TGCGCCAGCAGCCAAGGTCGAGAAGGGAGTTTAGATACGCAGTATTTT. It encodes CASSQGREGSLDTQYF. The chain employs TRBV4-1 and TRBJ2-3; a possible D gene is TRBD2 (5 bases). The V gene lost 1 base and the J gene lost 5 bases, with 16 bases spanning the gap. CDR3 size: 16 residues. The germline V gene has CDR1 MGHRA and CDR2 YSYEKL.

The V and J genes are TRBV5-5 and TRBJ1-6, with TRBD1 as a possible D gene (6 bases). Germline lookup yields CDR1 SGHKS and CDR2 YYEKEE (reference sequence). With 0 bases removed from V and 18 bases from J, the gap between germline ends came to 19 bases. There are 14 residues in the CDR3. The CDR3 DNA is TGTGCCAGCAGCTTGGGGACAGCTCCGTCGGTGGCCCACTTT. Its protein is CASSLGTAPSVAHF.

The CDR3 DNA reads TGTGCCAGCAGCGCCTGGACTGGCACAGATACGCAGTATTTT. Its translation is CASSAWTGTDTQYF. The chain joins TRBV9 to TRBJ2-3; tentative D call: TRBD2 (5 bases). CDR1 SGDLS and CDR2 YYNGEE come from the germline V gene. Trimming cost V 3 bases and J 1 base, with 9 bases left between them. This CDR3 is built from 14 residues.

This clone showed up many times. This chain links TRBV19 with TRBJ2-1; TRBD1 matches 10 bases. V gave up 7 bases and J gave up 1 base; unmatched junction bases: 19. CDR1 is LNHDA and CDR2 is SQIVND in the germline V gene (reference sequence). The CDR3 totals 20 residues. CDR3 loop: CASTNPAGTGDSGSYNEQFF. The CDR3 DNA is TGTGCCAGTACCAATCCCGCGGGGACAGGGGATTCGGGGTCCTACAATGAGCAGTTCTTC.

This clone has a single count. This chain links TRBV7-9 with TRBJ2-5; 7 nucleotides align to TRBD2. Germline lookup yields CDR1 SEHNR and CDR2 FQNEAQ (reference sequence). CDR3 length equals 15 residues. V lost 7 bases to trimming and J lost 2 bases; unmatched junction nucleotides: 10. The CDR3 here is CASNPGLGPQETQYF. DNA of the CDR3: TGTGCCAGCAACCCCGGACTAGGTCCACAAGAGACCCAGTACTTC.

The chain couples TRBV15 to TRBJ2-1; D might be TRBD1 (6 bases). The germline V gene encodes CDR1 LNHNV and CDR2 YYDKDF (reference sequence). The V end lost 1 base, the J end lost 2 bases, and 12 bases lay between the germline ends. The CDR3 has 16 amino acids. The CDR3 coding sequence is TGTGCCACCAGCAGAGCAGGGACACGACCCTACAATGAGCAGTTCTTC. Translated: CATSRAGTRPYNEQFF.

This clone has only one observation. This chain connects TRBV9 to TRBJ2-2, with 7 bases that match TRBD2. The CDR3 extends over 14 amino acids. Germline V CDR1 and CDR2: SGDLS, YYNGEE. V lost 2 bases, J lost 6 bases, and 4 bases stayed unmatched. The CDR3, as DNA: TGTGCCAGCAGCGTTTGGGGGGGACCCGGGGAGCTGTTTTTT. It specifies CASSVWGGPGELFF.

This rearrangement joins TRBV30 to TRBJ1-5; TRBD1 matches 12 bases. V was clipped by 5 bases and J by 2 bases; unmatched bases: 13. The CDR3 consists of 18 residues. Germline V gives CDR1 GTSNPN, CDR2 SVGIG (reference sequence). The CDR3 loop is CAWQGGQGAKYGNQPQHF. CDR3 DNA sequence: TGTGCCTGGCAAGGGGGACAGGGGGCGAAATATGGCAATCAGCCCCAGCATTTT.

CDR3: CATSRDVGQGFEKLFF. Written as DNA, the CDR3 is TGTGCCACCAGCAGAGACGTCGGACAGGGATTTGAAAAACTGTTTTTT. The chain carries TRBV15 and TRBJ1-4, with 8 bases that match TRBD1. Trimming removed 0 bases from V and 7 bases from J; junction bases left unmatched: 7. Germline assignment: CDR1 LNHNV and CDR2 YYDKDF (reference sequence). The CDR3 contains 16 residues.

The chain employs TRBV19 and TRBJ1-1, with 8 nucleotides matching TRBD1. Per germline, CDR1 LNHDA and CDR2 SQIVND (reference sequence). V dropped 8 bases and J dropped 6; count of bases not matched to a gene: 8. The CDR3 runs 13 residues. The CDR3: CASHVTGGAEAFF. The CDR3 DNA follows: TGTGCCAGTCACGTTACAGGGGGAGCTGAAGCTTTCTTT.

This chain links TRBV3-1 (or the pseudogene TRBV3-2) with TRBJ2-1; no definite D call. This CDR3 comprises 14 residues. The V end lost 3 bases, the J end lost 0 bases, and 6 bases lay between the germline ends. CDR1 LGHDT and CDR2 YNNKEL come from the germline V gene (reference sequence). CDR3 amino acids: CASSHFGSYNEQFF. The CDR3 DNA follows: TGTGCCAGCAGCCATTTCGGCTCCTACAATGAGCAGTTCTTC.

CDR3 region: CASIKGGTGGYTF. The CDR3 DNA sequence: TGTGCCAGCATTAAGGGGGGGACGGGAGGCTACACCTTC. The chain carries TRBV6-5 and TRBJ1-2; a possible D gene is TRBD1 (6 bases). This CDR3 region has 13 residues. V was pared by 7 bases and J by 8 bases, with 17 bases between. CDR1 is MNHEY, CDR2 SVGAGI, per germline.

This clone turned up a few times. The chain joins TRBV18 to TRBJ2-1; 7 positions agree with TRBD1. Germline assignment: CDR1 KGHSH and CDR2 LQKENI. The V and J ends lost 0 bases and 3 bases, in that order; junction bases with no gene match: 2. The CDR3 extends over 15 amino acids. Written as DNA, the CDR3 is TGTGCCAGCTCACCACCGACAGGGAACTACAATGAGCAGTTCTTC. Its translation is CASSPPTGNYNEQFF.

The rearrangement joins TRBV30 to TRBJ1-5; perhaps TRBD1 as D (6 bases). The germline V gene has CDR1 GTSNPN and CDR2 SVGIG (reference sequence). V gave up 5 bases and J gave up 11 bases, with 19 bases separating them. This CDR3 region has 13 residues. The CDR3 bases are TGTGCCTGGGAGGGACAAGGTAGTAGGGCCCAGCATTTT. This sequence encodes CAWEGQGSRAQHF. The full variable domain, rest sourced from reference TRBV30 and TRBJ1-5, is SQTIHQWPATLVQPVGSPLSLECTVEGTSNPNLYWYRQAAGRGLQLLFYSVGIGQISSEVPQNLSASRPQDRQFILSSKKLLLSDSGFYLCAWEGQGSRAQHFGDGTRLSIL.

This clone has only a few counts. The chain carries TRBV9 and TRBJ2-3; 12 bases align to TRBD2. Looked up from germline, CDR1 is SGDLS and CDR2 is YYNGEE. With V trimmed by 4 bases and J by 2 bases, 11 bases remained unmatched. CDR3 length: 18 residues. The DNA for the CDR3 is TGTGCCAGCAGCTCCGGACCGGGACTAGCGGGTTACACAGATACGCAGTATTTT. Protein: CASSSGPGLAGYTDTQYF.